This is a list of T cell receptor beta chains from one sample in a study of blood T cell repertoires in COVID-19. Data came from immunoSEQ multiplex PCR; TCRdb stores just in-frame clones and leaves some out. The profile covers 72,000 or so clones, with roughly 91% appearing a single time and approximately 1.5% taken by the ten largest. Input material: peripheral blood. These receptor sequences come from a man in his sixties with acute or convalescent COVID-19. The CDR3 runs from the conserved cysteine through the conserved F or W. Rows give clone size only sometimes, using once, few, many, or a class for an expanded clone.

abundance: .
j_gene: TRBJ1-5
len: 15
v_gene: TRBV2
CDR3aa: CASSQDRVGNQPQHF

abundance: .
j_gene: TRBJ1-6
len: 16
v_gene: TRBV7-8
CDR3aa: CASSLTPGGLGSPLHF

abundance: .
j_gene: TRBJ2-1
len: 13
v_gene: TRBV11-2
CDR3aa: CASSLAGGNEQFF

abundance: .
j_gene: TRBJ1-1
len: 15
v_gene: TRBV18
CDR3aa: CASSPRQFSNTEAFF

abundance: .
j_gene: TRBJ2-5
len: 13
v_gene: TRBV7-7
CDR3aa: CASSRGPSETQYF

abundance: .
j_gene: TRBJ2-4
len: 15
v_gene: TRBV4-2
CDR3aa: CASSQEPRTGGTQYF

abundance: .
j_gene: TRBJ2-3
len: 16
v_gene: TRBV11-3
CDR3aa: CASSPRGQGSTDTQYF

abundance: .
j_gene: TRBJ2-1
len: 14
v_gene: TRBV5-1
CDR3aa: CASSLVRGSAEQFF

abundance: .
j_gene: TRBJ1-2
len: 15
v_gene: TRBV5-1
CDR3aa: CASSSGTELNYGYTF

abundance: .
j_gene: TRBJ1-5
len: 15
v_gene: TRBV18
CDR3aa: CASSISQNSNQPQHF

abundance: .
j_gene: TRBJ1-4
len: 16
v_gene: TRBV6-5
CDR3aa: CASSYSWTGGNEKLFF

abundance: .
j_gene: TRBJ2-1
len: 16
v_gene: TRBV11-2
CDR3aa: CASSLDRGNFYNEQFF

abundance: .
j_gene: TRBJ1-4
len: 14
v_gene: TRBV5-6
CDR3aa: CASSWDSRNEKLFF

abundance: .
j_gene: TRBJ2-3
len: 16
v_gene: TRBV4-2
CDR3aa: CASSQEASGGADTQYF

abundance: once
j_gene: TRBJ1-2
len: 13
v_gene: TRBV5-1
CDR3aa: CASSLEGAGGYTF

abundance: .
j_gene: TRBJ2-7
len: 15
v_gene: TRBV7-9
CDR3aa: CASSSGAPGSYEQYF

abundance: few
j_gene: TRBJ1-6
len: 15
v_gene: TRBV30
CDR3aa: CAWSGGSGYNSPLHF

abundance: .
j_gene: TRBJ2-7
len: 13
v_gene: TRBV7-7
CDR3aa: CASSPSPNYEQYF

abundance: .
j_gene: TRBJ1-4
len: 15
v_gene: TRBV11-2
CDR3aa: CASSLQTATNEKLFF

abundance: .
j_gene: TRBJ1-6
len: 17
v_gene: TRBV5-1
CDR3aa: CASSLVPLGGLNSPLHF

abundance: .
j_gene: TRBJ1-2
len: 15
v_gene: TRBV18
CDR3aa: CASSPPWGRPYGYTF

abundance: .
j_gene: TRBJ2-7
len: 14
v_gene: TRBV7-9
CDR3aa: CASSLGGQGYEQYF

abundance: .
j_gene: TRBJ1-6
len: 13
v_gene: TRBV6-5
CDR3aa: CASSLRENSPLHF

abundance: .
j_gene: TRBJ1-6
len: 14
v_gene: TRBV27
CDR3aa: CASRMTGLNSPLHF

abundance: .
j_gene: TRBJ1-2
len: 13
v_gene: TRBV28
CDR3aa: CASQTGTSYGYTF

abundance: .
j_gene: TRBJ1-5
len: 15
v_gene: TRBV6-1
CDR3aa: CASSENGQRGQPQHF

abundance: .
j_gene: TRBJ1-1
len: 12
v_gene: TRBV3-1/TRBV3-2
CDR3aa: CASSGRGTEAFF

abundance: .
j_gene: TRBJ1-4
len: 14
v_gene: TRBV18
CDR3aa: CASSPARVSEKLFF

abundance: .
j_gene: TRBJ1-3
len: 13
v_gene: TRBV2
CDR3aa: CASTQGSGNTIYF

abundance: .
j_gene: TRBJ2-7
len: 14
v_gene: TRBV6-6
CDR3aa: CASCKNGQGREQYF

abundance: .
j_gene: TRBJ1-3
len: 14
v_gene: TRBV5-1
CDR3aa: CASSLAGFGNTIYF

abundance: .
j_gene: TRBJ2-2
len: 14
v_gene: TRBV6-5
CDR3aa: CAVLPDRGAGELFF

abundance: few
j_gene: TRBJ1-2
len: 17
v_gene: TRBV3-1/TRBV3-2
CDR3aa: CASSPTGGPLPFYGYTF

abundance: .
j_gene: TRBJ2-5
len: 13
v_gene: TRBV11-2
CDR3aa: CASSRGARETQYF

abundance: few
j_gene: TRBJ1-4
len: 14
v_gene: TRBV5-4
CDR3aa: CASSPPGQGEKLFF

abundance: few
j_gene: TRBJ1-2
len: 14
v_gene: TRBV5-4
CDR3aa: CASSLEQGVLGYTF

abundance: .
j_gene: TRBJ1-1
len: 12
v_gene: TRBV30
CDR3aa: CACQTGYTEAFF

abundance: .
j_gene: TRBJ1-5
len: 16
v_gene: TRBV20-1
CDR3aa: CSASIQGVGSNQPQHF

abundance: once
j_gene: TRBJ2-3
len: 13
v_gene: TRBV11-3
CDR3aa: CASSPGDTDTQYF

abundance: .
j_gene: TRBJ2-4
len: 18
v_gene: TRBV19
CDR3aa: CASSIGYRGQIAKNIQYF